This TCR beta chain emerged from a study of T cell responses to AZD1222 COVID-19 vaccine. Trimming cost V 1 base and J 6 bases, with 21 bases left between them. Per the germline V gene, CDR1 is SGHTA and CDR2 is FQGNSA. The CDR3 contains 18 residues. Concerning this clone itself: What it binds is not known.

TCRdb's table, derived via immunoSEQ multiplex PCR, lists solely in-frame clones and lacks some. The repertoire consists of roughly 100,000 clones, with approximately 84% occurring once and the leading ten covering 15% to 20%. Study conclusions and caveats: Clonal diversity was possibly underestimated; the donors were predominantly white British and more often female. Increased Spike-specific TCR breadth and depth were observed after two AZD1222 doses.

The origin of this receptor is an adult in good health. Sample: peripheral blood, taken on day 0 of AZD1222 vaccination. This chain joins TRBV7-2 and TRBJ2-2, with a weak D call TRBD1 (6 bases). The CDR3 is CASSLVSAGVVVAGELFF. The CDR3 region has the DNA TGTGCCAGCAGCTTAGTGTCTGCAGGGGTAGTTGTCGCCGGGGAGCTGTTTTTT.